Presented here are 13 T cell receptor beta chains from one specimen sequenced in a study of OX40 agonist ivuxolimab in advanced cancers. Produced via immunoSEQ multiplex PCR; TCRdb's table is partial and in-frame only. This table holds around 62,000 clones, roughly 88% found once. The sequencing here drew on CD4+ or CD8+ T cells sorted from blood, taken in a trial of the OX40 agonist ivuxolimab. The receptors shown here come from an adult with an advanced solid tumor such as melanoma, head and neck, liver or kidney cancer.

The rearrangement joins TRBV30 to TRBJ1-2, with 8 bases lining up with TRBD1. The junction had 13 bases not matched to a gene; V was cut back by 0 bases and J by 13 bases. The CDR3 extends over 14 amino acids. Germline lookup yields CDR1 GTSNPN and CDR2 SVGIG (reference sequence). The CDR3 DNA sequence: TGTGCCTGGAGTGTTGGTATTCGACAGGGGAGAGGCACCTTC. Protein sequence: CAWSVGIRQGRGTF.

This chain connects TRBV5-1 to TRBJ2-2; TRBD2 might be the D (5 bases). The germline V gene encodes CDR1 SGHRS and CDR2 YFSETQ. Trimming stripped 6 bases from V and 1 base from J, with 13 bases between. The CDR3 totals 15 residues. The CDR3 is CASILGIENTGELFF. CDR3 bases: TGCGCCAGCATACTAGGAATCGAGAACACCGGGGAGCTGTTTTTT.

This clone came up once. The chain uses TRBV20-1 and TRBJ2-1; no clear D gene. Trimming took 7 bases from V and 8 from J, leaving 9 bases between them. The CDR3 runs to 10 residues. From germline, CDR1 is DFQATT and CDR2 SNEGSKA (reference sequence). The CDR3 sequence is CSVSGDEQFF. The DNA of the CDR3 is TGCAGTGTGTCTGGGGATGAGCAGTTCTTC.

This sequence joins TRBV27 and TRBJ2-2; weak D call: TRBD2 (6 bases). This CDR3 comprises 14 residues. Germline CDR1 MNHEY, CDR2 SMNVEV (reference sequence). With 3 bases removed from V and 3 bases from J, the gap between germline ends came to 8 bases. The CDR3 DNA is TGTGCCAGCAGTTTCGGGACTTACACCGGGGAGCTGTTTTTT. This sequence encodes CASSFGTYTGELFF.

The chain carries TRBV5-1 and TRBJ2-5, with 9 bases lining up with TRBD1. Germline loops: CDR1 SGHRS, CDR2 YFSETQ. CDR3 size: 12 residues. With V trimmed by 6 bases and J by 4 bases, 1 base remained unmatched. CDR3 DNA: TGCGCCAGCACGGGACAGGGAGAGACCCAGTACTTC. It specifies CASTGQGETQYF.

The chain joins TRBV11-2 to TRBJ2-7, with D uncertain. Deletions cut 5 bases from V and 4 bases from J, with 9 bases between. There are 12 residues in the CDR3. Germline CDR1 and CDR2: SGHAT and FQNNGV. CDR3 DNA sequence: TGTGCCAGCAGCCCAATTTCTTACGAGCAGTACTTC. Its translation is CASSPISYEQYF. Full variable domain (missing parts from reference TRBV11-2 and TRBJ2-7): EAGVAQSPRYKIIEKRQSVAFWCNPISGHATLYWYQQILGQGPKLLIQFQNNGVVDDSQLPKDRFSAERLKGVDSTLKIQPAKLEDSAVYLCASSPISYEQYFGPGTRLTVT.

This chain links TRBV7-2 with TRBJ2-7, with D perhaps TRBD1 (6 bases). CDR3 length: 14 amino acids. The V end lost 1 base, the J end lost 3 bases, and 10 bases lay between the germline ends. Germline V gene data show CDR1 as SGHTA and CDR2 as FQGNSA. The CDR3 protein is CASSLGTEDYEQYF. For the CDR3, the DNA is TGTGCCAGCAGCTTAGGGACAGAAGACTACGAGCAGTACTTC.

The CDR3 nucleotides read TGTGCCAGCAGCTTTGTCGCGCAAGAGACCCAGTACTTC. Translation gives CASSFVAQETQYF. The chain joins TRBV7-2 to TRBJ2-5; no firm D call. The ends were cut back, 3 bases at V and 2 bases at J, with 7 bases in the middle. CDR3 length: 13 residues. The germline V gene encodes CDR1 SGHTA and CDR2 FQGNSA.

The genes are TRBV7-2 and TRBJ2-1; D is unresolved. This CDR3 comprises 14 residues. Trimming pared 5 bases from V and 5 bases from J, leaving 13 bases between. Germline lookup yields CDR1 SGHTA and CDR2 FQGNSA. As DNA, the CDR3 is TGTGCCAGCAGCCCCCCCCTGGCGAACAATGAGCAGTTCTTC. This translates into CASSPPLANNEQFF. The full variable domain, in which reference TRBV7-2 and TRBJ2-1 provide the parts outside the CDR3, is GAGVSQSPSNKVTEKGKDVELRCDPISGHTALYWYRQSLGQGLEFLIYFQGNSAPDKSGLPSDRFSAERTGGSVSTLTIQRTQQEDSAVYLCASSPPLANNEQFFGPGTRLTVL.

This chain links TRBV7-3 with TRBJ2-1; 7 nucleotides agree with TRBD2. Germline V CDR1 and CDR2: SGHTA, FQGTGA. With V trimmed by 3 bases and J by 4 bases, 3 bases remained unmatched. The length of the CDR3 is 14 residues. The CDR3 DNA reads TGTGCCAGCAGCTTTGGGGGGGTATACAATGAGCAGTTCTTC. Translation gives CASSFGGVYNEQFF.

V and J are TRBV18 and TRBJ2-1; tentatively, D is TRBD2 (6 bases). V was clipped by 3 bases and J by 5 bases, with 11 bases between them. CDR1 is KGHSH and CDR2 is LQKENI in the germline V gene. The CDR3 is 14 amino acids. As DNA, the CDR3 is TGTGCCAGCTCACCGCGGGACGGTAACAATGAGCAGTTCTTC. This encodes CASSPRDGNNEQFF.

The J gene is TRBJ2-5, the V gene TRBV14; 7 bases align to TRBD1. The length of the CDR3 is 13 residues. CDR1 is SGHDN, CDR2 FVKESK, per germline. The junction had 4 bases not matched to a gene; V was cut back by 1 base and J by 8 bases. The CDR3 spells CASSQVWTGTQYF. CDR3 DNA sequence: TGTGCCAGCAGCCAAGTATGGACAGGAACCCAGTACTTC.

The rearrangement joins TRBV6-6 to TRBJ1-3; D unresolved. This CDR3 has 12 residues. Germline CDR1 is MNHNY and CDR2 is SVGAGI (reference sequence). Trimming shortened V by 6 bases and J by 4 bases, and 7 bases separated the two germline ends. In DNA, the CDR3 is TGTGCCAGCAGGGGGTCGGGAAACACCATATATTTT. This gives the protein CASRGSGNTIYF.